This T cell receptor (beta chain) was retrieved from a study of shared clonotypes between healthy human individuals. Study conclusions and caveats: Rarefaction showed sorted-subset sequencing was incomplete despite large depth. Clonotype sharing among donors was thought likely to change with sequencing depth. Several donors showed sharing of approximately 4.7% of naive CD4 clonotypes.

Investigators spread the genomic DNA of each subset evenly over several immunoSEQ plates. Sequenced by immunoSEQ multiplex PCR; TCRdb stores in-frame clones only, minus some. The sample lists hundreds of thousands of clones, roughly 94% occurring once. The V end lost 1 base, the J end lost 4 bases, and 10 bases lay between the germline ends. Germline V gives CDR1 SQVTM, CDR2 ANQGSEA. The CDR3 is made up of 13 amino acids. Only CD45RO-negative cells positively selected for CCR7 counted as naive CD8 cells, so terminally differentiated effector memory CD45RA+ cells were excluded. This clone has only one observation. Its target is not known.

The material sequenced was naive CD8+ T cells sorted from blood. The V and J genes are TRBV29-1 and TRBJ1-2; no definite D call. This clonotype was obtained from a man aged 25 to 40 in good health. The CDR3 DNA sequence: TGCAGCGTTGAAGGGGATCCGTTCTATGGCTACACCTTC. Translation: CSVEGDPFYGYTF.